This T cell receptor (beta chain) comes out of a study of cytomegalovirus exposure and HLA in healthy donors. The wider study: Membership in the Caucasian-associated ancestry cluster was found for about 84% of approximately 380 genotyped donors. General observations from the study: For TCR beta chains, V- and J-gene trimming was later linked to a missense DCLRE1C variant.

PCR used 60 Vbeta primers and 13 Jbeta primers. Sequencing used immunoSEQ multiplex PCR; TCRdb keeps in-frame clones, though not all of them. The sample has 65,000 to 75,000 clones; 60% to 80% are singletons. Germline V lookup: CDR1 LGHNA, CDR2 YSLEER. CDR3 length: 16 residues. Deletions cut 1 base from V and 4 bases from J, with 15 bases between. About this clone itself: What it binds is unknown.

Sequencing input: PBMCs. This TCR was recovered from a man in his forties in good health and CMV-seropositive. The chain uses TRBV4-3 and TRBJ2-3; D might be TRBD1 (5 bases). Written as DNA, the CDR3 is TGCGCCAGCAGCCAAGCGCAGGGTGCTAGGGCAGATACGCAGTATTTT. It is translated as CASSQAQGARADTQYF.